This passage covers 18 T cell receptor beta chains from one sample sequenced in a study of regulatory T cells in long-lasting Graves disease (dated by TCRdb to the early 2020s). In light of the paper, this sample's time point label describes: newly diagnosed GD, antithyroid drugs for less than 3 months. For both TCR sequencing and RNA sequencing, RNA was extracted from PBMCs in TRIzol. Preparation of the library involved multiplex PCR. Data came from an Illumina HiSeq 4000. CDR3 regions were amplified by Arm-PCR with iRepertoire HTBI primers to construct TCR beta libraries. The public reads were quality trimmed at Q25 with fastp and then assembled into clones with MiXCR by TCRdb, keeping productive beta chains. CDR3 protein sequences are deduplicated, and each keeps its most common genes and DNA. The sample table records fewer than 650,000 distinct CDR3 sequences; roughly 15% of these occur just once. The ten largest clones take up 18% of the sample.

The sample was also linked to a second study, of T cells in Graves' hyperthyroidism and ophthalmopathy.

The sample here was peripheral blood mononuclear cells (PBMCs), taken at new diagnosis, from a patient treated with antithyroid drugs. These receptors originate from a woman in her 30s with Graves disease. Donor details come from another sample of the same person, matched by shared clones.

About this clonotype itself: The limits of the CDR3 on the DNA are not certain, so only TCRdb's listed CDR3 is given. The CDR3 region is CSARETGDIWRGNSPLHF. This chain joins TRBV20-1 and TRBJ1-6; the D segment call TRBD1 is taken from the table without a DNA check. Germline-derived CDR1 and CDR2 are DFQATT and SNEGSKA (reference sequence). The CDR3 is 18 amino acids long, termini counted.

The chain joins TRBV6-2 or TRBV6-3 to TRBJ2-2, with D possibly matching TRBD2 (5 bases). Germline V CDR1 and CDR2: MNHEY, SVGEGT. V was cut by 2 bases and J by 4 bases, with 8 bases left in between. The CDR3 contains 14 residues. The CDR3 DNA is TGTGCCAGCAGTTACGCAGAGGGCACCGGGGAGCTGTTTTTT. This sequence encodes CASSYAEGTGELFF.

This clonotype has just a few counts. V and J are TRBV20-1 and TRBJ2-3; 7 positions match TRBD2. The CDR3 spans 14 residues. Germline V gene lookup returns CDR1 DFQATT and CDR2 SNEGSKA (reference sequence). The CDR3 DNA follows: TGCAGGGCCGCTAGCGGCAGTGGGTCAGATACGCAGTATTTT. Its protein product is CRAASGSGSDTQYF.

The rearrangement joins TRBV7-9 to TRBJ2-1; D is ambiguous. Per the germline V gene, CDR1 is SEHNR and CDR2 is FQNEAQ (reference sequence). V was cut by 0 bases and J by 5 bases, with 11 bases left in between. The CDR3 consists of 15 residues. This CDR3 reads CASSLANGRDNEQFF. Written as DNA, the CDR3 is TGTGCCAGCAGCTTAGCGAACGGTAGAGACAATGAGCAGTTCTTC.

This clonotype was recorded at least ten times. This chain links TRBV27 with TRBJ2-7; TRBD2 is a possible D gene (5 bases). V dropped 3 bases and J dropped 6 bases, with 21 bases sitting between them. The CDR3 runs to 16 residues. Germline V gene data show CDR1 as MNHEY and CDR2 as SMNVEV (reference sequence). In nucleotides, the CDR3 is TGTGCCAGCAGTTTTTCTAGCCCGGCACCGCGAGGCGAGCAGTACTTC. This codes for CASSFSSPAPRGEQYF.

This clonotype was counted only a few times. The rearrangement joins TRBV11-3 to TRBJ2-1; D perhaps matches TRBD2 (5 bases). The end of the DNA aligns better with TRBJ2-3, so the J call may be wrong. Germline V gives CDR1 SGHNT, CDR2 YENEEA. This CDR3 comprises 12 residues. CDR3 in DNA: TGTGCCAGCAGCAACCGCGGGGATACGCAGTATTTT. Protein product: CASSNRGDTQYF.

This clonotype has just a few counts. The chain links TRBV12-3 or TRBV12-4 to TRBJ2-7; 7 bases align to TRBD2. This CDR3 region has 16 residues. V lost 1 base to trimming and J lost 1 base; unmatched junction nucleotides: 7. In DNA form, the CDR3 reads TGTGCCAGCAGTTTAGGGGCGACTAGCATATCCTACGAGCAGTACTTC. As protein: CASSLGATSISYEQYF.

The chain combines TRBV6-1 with TRBJ2-7; D is ambiguous. The CDR3 extends over 14 amino acids. V lost 2 bases to trimming and J lost 4 bases, with 12 bases between them. CDR1 is MNHNS and CDR2 is SASEGT in the germline V gene. The CDR3 loop reads CASSERKSYYEQYF. CDR3 coding DNA: TGTGCCAGCAGTGAAAGAAAGAGTTATTACGAGCAGTACTTC.

With regard to this clonotype: Germline is not matched at one junction end, which may reflect a read error. This chain uses TRBV5-1 with TRBJ2-5; perhaps TRBD1 as D (5 bases). The CDR3 runs 13 residues. Germline loops: CDR1 SGHRS, CDR2 YFSETQ. CDR3 sequence (DNA): TGCGCCAGCGCAGAGGTGGGGCAAGAGACCCGGTACTTC. Residues: CASAEVGQETRYF.

The chain employs TRBV7-9 and TRBJ2-3; possible D gene TRBD1, 6 bases. The length of the CDR3 is 14 residues. Germline V lookup: CDR1 SEHNR, CDR2 FQNEAQ (reference sequence). V shed 5 bases and J shed 6 bases, with 15 bases lying between them. As DNA, the CDR3 is TGTGCCAGCAGCCTCGACAGGACCCTCGATACGCAGTATTTT. It codes for CASSLDRTLDTQYF.

The rearrangement links TRBV30 to TRBJ1-1; D call uncertain. The CDR3 has 18 amino acids. The germline gives CDR1 GTSNPN, CDR2 SVGIG (reference sequence). V was trimmed by 0 bases and J by 0 bases, leaving 20 bases between them. DNA of the CDR3: TGTGCCTGGAGTGTAAGGTATCGGTTGGGCGGAATGAACACTGAAGCTTTCTTT. Its translation is CAWSVRYRLGGMNTEAFF.

In this sample, this clonotype turned up a few times. The gene calls are TRBV28 and TRBJ2-3, with 7 bases aligning to TRBD2. Losses at the gene ends were 6 bases for V and 4 bases for J; bases not matched to a gene: 10. Germline loops: CDR1 MDHEN, CDR2 SYDVKM. The CDR3 is 15 amino acids. For the CDR3, the DNA is TGTGCCAGCAGCGCGAGCGGGACGTTGGCAGATACGCAGTATTTT. It specifies CASSASGTLADTQYF.

The chain combines TRBV20-1 with TRBJ2-7; TRBD2 agrees at 9 bases. Trimming at V came to 3 bases and at J to 6 bases, leaving 15 bases not matched to a gene. Germline assignment: CDR1 DFQATT and CDR2 SNEGSKA (reference sequence). CDR3 length: 16 amino acids. This chain's CDR3 is CSASPLIPGLAPEQYF. CDR3 coding DNA: TGCAGTGCTAGTCCACTGATCCCGGGACTAGCTCCCGAGCAGTACTTC.

This clonotype was counted only a few times. The CDR3 DNA is TGTGCCAGTAGTAGTATGCCGAACACTGAAGCTTTCTTT. Protein sequence: CASSSMPNTEAFF. The chain links TRBV19 to TRBJ1-1; D unclear. Trimming removed 4 bases from V and 1 base from J, with 7 bases in between. Germline-derived CDR1 and CDR2 are LNHDA and SQIVND (reference sequence). The CDR3 has 13 residues.

As for this clonotype: This could be a read error, since a much larger clone is one nucleotide away. This chain connects TRBV7-8 to TRBJ1-1, with 8 bases matching TRBD1. The CDR3 runs 19 residues. Germline values: CDR1 SGHVS, CDR2 FQNEAQ. Losses at the gene ends were 5 bases for V and 6 bases for J; bases not matched to a gene: 23. The CDR3 spells CASSANPRVETGVRAEAFF. The CDR3 DNA is TGTGCCAGCAGCGCCAATCCAAGAGTAGAGACAGGGGTCCGGGCTGAAGCTTTCTTT. Drawing the rest from reference TRBV7-8 and TRBJ1-1, the complete variable domain is GAGVSQSPRYKVAKRGQDVALRCDPISGHVSLFWYQQALGQGPEFLTYFQNEAQLDKSGLPSDRFFAERPEGSVSTLKIQRTQQEDSAVYLCASSANPRVETGVRAEAFFGQGTRLTVV.

The rearrangement joins TRBV18 to TRBJ2-2, with no clear D. The CDR3 spans 15 residues. V dropped 3 bases and J dropped 6 bases, with 14 bases sitting between them. The germline V gene has CDR1 KGHSH and CDR2 LQKENI. The CDR3 protein is CASSPLQLDPGELFF. CDR3 bases: TGTGCCAGCTCACCTCTTCAATTAGATCCCGGGGAGCTGTTTTTT. The entire variable domain, with the rest obtained from reference TRBV18 and TRBJ2-2, is as follows: NAGVMQNPRHLVRRRGQEARLRCSPMKGHSHVYWYRQLPEEGLKFMVYLQKENIIDESGMPKERFSAEFPKEGPSILRIQQVVRGDSAAYFCASSPLQLDPGELFFGEGSRLTVL.

The rearrangement links TRBV11-2 to TRBJ1-4; 7 bases line up with TRBD1. The CDR3 length is 15 residues. Trimming at V came to 2 bases and at J to 11 bases, leaving 11 bases not matched to a gene. Germline V gene sequence: CDR1 SGHAT, CDR2 FQNNGV. The CDR3 DNA is TGTGCCAGCAGCTTATCCGGGACAGTCTTCGAGAAACTGTTTTTT. Amino acid sequence: CASSLSGTVFEKLFF.

This clonotype was counted a few times. The chain carries TRBV3-1 and TRBJ2-3; 10 positions match TRBD2. The V gene end was trimmed by 6 bases and the J gene end by 1 base; junction bases not matched to a gene: 7. The CDR3 is 16 amino acids. Germline V gene lookup returns CDR1 LGHDT and CDR2 YNNKEL (reference sequence). CDR3 DNA: TGTGCCAGCAGACACCTAGCGGGAGCCGGCACAGATACGCAGTATTTT. This encodes CASRHLAGAGTDTQYF.